Detailed here is one T cell receptor (beta chain). This sample stems from a study of cytomegalovirus exposure and HLA in healthy donors. The CDR3 runs 13 residues. Germline V gene lookup returns CDR1 MNHNS and CDR2 SASEGT. Trimming removed 2 bases at V and 6 bases at J, with 11 bases between. The method was immunoSEQ multiplex PCR; TCRdb's version includes in-frame clones alone and lacks a portion of them. The repertoire holds fewer than 90,000 clones, with roughly 95% as singletons. This clonotype was obtained from a woman aged 18-29 years in good health and CMV-seropositive. The material sequenced was PBMCs. The chain employs TRBV6-1 and TRBJ2-7; no firm D call. The CDR3 reads CASSELSVGEQYF. The CDR3 DNA is TGTGCCAGCAGTGAACTTTCCGTCGGCGAGCAGTACTTC.